These 25 T cell receptor beta chains were sequenced from one sample in a study of HIV-infected patients and healthy controls. Each CDR3 protein gets one entry after TCRdb re-called the 5' RACE reads with MiXCR. The table has 55,000 to 70,000 distinct CDR3 sequences, about 19% seen once; the top ten hold more than 1.4%. The sequenced material came from CD4+ T cells from blood. These receptors were taken from a human donor in good health.

This clonotype was recorded many times. J is TRBJ2-7 and V is TRBV5-1; D is perhaps TRBD2 (5 bases). Germline CDR1 is SGHRS and CDR2 is YFSETQ. The CDR3 sequence is 15 residues long. V was pared by 2 bases and J by 4 bases, with 16 bases between. The chain's CDR3 is CASSLEPGRTYEQYF. The CDR3, as DNA: TGCGCCAGCAGCTTAGAGCCTGGACGGACTTACGAGCAGTACTTC.

In its sample, this clonotype was seen many times. The CDR3 bases are TGTGCCAGCAGCTCCCTTGGGGGCACTGAAGCTTTCTTT. Its protein is CASSSLGGTEAFF. The rearrangement joins TRBV5-6 to TRBJ1-1; the D gene is possibly TRBD1 (5 bases). Germline V lookup: CDR1 SGHDT, CDR2 YYEEEE. Trimming took 3 bases from V and 4 from J, leaving 10 bases between them. This CDR3 region has 13 residues.

The V and J genes are TRBV14 and TRBJ1-5; no clear D gene. This CDR3 is 14 amino acids long. Germline CDR1 reads SGHDN; CDR2 reads FVKESK. V lost 4 bases and J lost 3, with 10 bases in between. CDR3 nucleotide sequence: TGTGCCAGCAGCCGAGCCCTTGCCAATCAGCCCCAGCATTTT. This translates into CASSRALANQPQHF.

This clonotype has just a few counts. The rearrangement joins TRBV6-5 to TRBJ1-6; 8 bases are shared with TRBD1. The CDR3 totals 17 residues. CDR1 and CDR2 from the germline V gene are MNHEY and SVGAGI. The J segment lost 7 bases and the V segment lost 2 bases, leaving 10 bases of the junction unmatched. The CDR3 nucleotides are TGTGCCAGCAGTTACATATCAGGGGGCGATCCCAATTCACCCCTCCACTTT. Translating gives CASSYISGGDPNSPLHF.

The sample holds many counts of this clonotype. V is TRBV6-1 and J is TRBJ1-1; possible D gene TRBD1, 5 bases. The germline V gene has CDR1 MNHNS and CDR2 SASEGT. V lost 6 bases and J 1 base, leaving 21 bases between the germline ends. There are 17 residues in the CDR3. The CDR3 is CASRASQLRDENTEAFF. The CDR3 nucleotides are TGTGCCAGCAGAGCTAGCCAACTCAGGGATGAGAACACTGAAGCTTTCTTT.

This clonotype qualifies as medium-sized. V and J are TRBV29-1 and TRBJ2-2; the D is unclear. With 4 bases removed from V and 1 base from J, the gap between germline ends came to 4 bases. In germline, CDR1 is SQVTM, CDR2 ANQGSEA. CDR3 length: 12 residues. CDR3 sequence reads: CSVGQNTGELFF. The DNA for the CDR3 is TGCAGCGTTGGACAGAACACCGGGGAGCTGTTTTTT.

This clonotype was counted between two and nine times. J is TRBJ2-1 and V is TRBV5-1; no clear D gene. Germline CDR1 and CDR2: SGHRS and YFSETQ. Trimming removed 3 bases at V and 0 bases at J, with 13 bases between. The CDR3 is made up of 16 amino acids. The CDR3 DNA reads as TGCGCCAGCAGCTCGAACAATTGGTACTCCTACAATGAGCAGTTCTTC. This gives the protein CASSSNNWYSYNEQFF.

This clonotype was found many times. The CDR3 sequence is CASGDSYYSNQPQHF. The CDR3 region has the DNA TGTGCCAGTGGGGACAGCTATTATAGCAATCAGCCCCAGCATTTT. V usage is TRBV2 and J usage is TRBJ1-5; 7 nucleotides match TRBD1. CDR1 and CDR2 from the germline V gene are SNHLY and FYNNEI. The CDR3 is 15 amino acids. Unmatched junction bases numbered 8, after V lost 9 bases and J lost 0 bases.

This rearrangement joins TRBV7-9 to TRBJ2-3; D ambiguous. V lost 5 bases and J 15 bases, leaving 18 bases between the germline ends. Germline V gene sequence: CDR1 SEHNR, CDR2 FQNEAQ (reference sequence). This CDR3 region has 12 residues. CDR3 region: CASSRERGSAYF. DNA of the CDR3: TGTGCCAGCAGCAGAGAACGTGGCAGCGCATATTTT.

The chain is built from TRBV2 and TRBJ2-1, with 8 nucleotides matching TRBD1. Per germline, CDR1 SNHLY and CDR2 FYNNEI. Trimming cost V 6 bases and J 3 bases; bases outside gene matches: 7. The CDR3 length is 15 residues. The CDR3 nucleotides are TGTGCCAGCAGCGCGGACAGGGCTAACTACAATGAGCAGTTCTTC. Translating gives CASSADRANYNEQFF. Full variable domain (remainder filled in from reference TRBV2 and TRBJ2-1): EPEVTQTPSHQVTQMGQEVILRCVPISNHLYFYWYRQILGQKVEFLVSFYNNEISEKSEIFDDQFSVERPDGSNFTLKIRSTKLEDSAMYFCASSADRANYNEQFFGPGTRLTVL.

This clonotype was recorded a few times. V usage is TRBV25-1 and J usage is TRBJ1-6; weak D call: TRBD1 (5 bases). Germline lookup yields CDR1 MGHDK and CDR2 SYGVNS. The ends were cut back, 8 bases at V and 7 bases at J, with 15 bases in the middle. The CDR3 is made up of 14 amino acids. The CDR3 loop reads CASSYSKGNSPLHF. The DNA of the CDR3 is TGTGCCAGCTCCTACTCTAAGGGGAATTCACCCCTCCACTTT.

The genes are TRBV20-1 and TRBJ2-7, with 7 bases identical to TRBD1. CDR1 and CDR2 from the germline V gene are DFQATT and SNEGSKA (reference sequence). With 6 bases clipped from V and 2 bases from J, the junction kept 7 bases outside the gene matches. The CDR3 extends over 13 amino acids. The CDR3 loop reads CSARGQMAYEQYF. The DNA of the CDR3 is TGCAGTGCCCGGGGACAGATGGCCTACGAGCAGTACTTC.

The chain couples TRBV3-1 to TRBJ2-2; D is uncertain. The CDR3 loop spans 15 amino acids. Germline-derived CDR1 and CDR2 are LGHDT and YNNKEL (reference sequence). Trimming took off 1 base at V and 1 base at J, with 7 bases between the two ends. For the CDR3, the DNA is TGTGCCAGCAGCCAAGTGCAGTTGAACACCGGGGAGCTGTTTTTT. Its protein is CASSQVQLNTGELFF.

This clonotype was counted a few times. V is TRBV6-2 or TRBV6-3 and J is TRBJ2-7; 7 nucleotides match TRBD1. The V and J ends lost 7 bases and 0 bases, in that order; junction bases with no gene match: 6. CDR1 and CDR2 (germline): MNHEY, SVGEGT. The CDR3 contains 14 residues. The CDR3 reads CASTLQGSSYEQYF. The CDR3 nucleotides read TGTGCCAGCACTTTACAGGGGAGCTCCTACGAGCAGTACTTC.

This clonotype was recorded a few times. This chain joins TRBV29-1 and TRBJ1-1, with 12 bases matching TRBD1. The CDR3 has 14 amino acids. Trimming removed 6 bases from V and 4 bases from J; junction bases left unmatched: 6. Germline lookup yields CDR1 SQVTM and CDR2 ANQGSEA. In nucleotides, the CDR3 is TGCAGCGTGGGGGACAGGGGGCTGTCCACTGAAGCTTTCTTT. Translation gives CSVGDRGLSTEAFF.

The rearrangement joins TRBV6-5 to TRBJ1-6; tentative D call: TRBD1 (6 bases). The CDR3 runs 15 residues. Per germline, CDR1 MNHEY and CDR2 SVGAGI. V lost 8 bases and J 4 bases, leaving 15 bases between the germline ends. This CDR3 reads CASQPTGLYNSPLHF. The CDR3 nucleotides are TGTGCCAGCCAACCGACAGGCCTGTATAATTCACCCCTCCACTTT.

The V gene is TRBV7-9, the J gene TRBJ1-1; possible D gene TRBD1, 6 bases. Per the germline V gene, CDR1 is SEHNR and CDR2 is FQNEAQ (reference sequence). The length of the CDR3 is 14 residues. V lost 8 bases to trimming and J lost 5 bases, with 18 bases between them. For the CDR3, the DNA is TGTGCCAGCTCCGGGAAGAGGGGGGAAACTGAAGCTTTCTTT. As protein: CASSGKRGETEAFF.

This clonotype was seen ten or more times. This rearrangement joins TRBV7-8 to TRBJ1-5, with D perhaps TRBD1 (5 bases). There are 14 residues in the CDR3. V lost 3 bases and J lost 5, with 11 bases in between. CDR1 SGHVS and CDR2 FQNEAQ come from the germline V gene. The DNA for the CDR3 is TGTGCCAGCAGCTTGCCAGGGAGACATCAGCCCCAGCATTTT. It specifies CASSLPGRHQPQHF.

This clonotype turned up a few times. This chain joins TRBV30 and TRBJ1-1, with D uncertain. Germline CDR1 and CDR2: GTSNPN and SVGIG (reference sequence). The V gene lost 0 bases and the J gene lost 1 base, with 6 bases spanning the gap. The CDR3 spans 13 residues. The CDR3 sequence: CAWSVVANTEAFF. The CDR3 nucleotides read TGTGCCTGGAGTGTAGTAGCGAACACTGAAGCTTTCTTT. The full variable domain, in which reference TRBV30 and TRBJ1-1 provide the parts outside the CDR3, is SQTIHQWPATLVQPVGSPLSLECTVEGTSNPNLYWYRQAAGRGLQLLFYSVGIGQISSEVPQNLSASRPQDRQFILSSKKLLLSDSGFYLCAWSVVANTEAFFGQGTRLTVV.

In its sample, this clonotype was seen many times. V gene TRBV14 combines with J gene TRBJ2-2; tentative D call: TRBD1 (6 bases). Looked up from germline, CDR1 is SGHDN and CDR2 is FVKESK. V dropped 6 bases and J dropped 6 bases, with 11 bases sitting between them. The CDR3 sequence is 13 residues long. The CDR3 loop reads CASRGQFAGELFF. The CDR3 DNA reads TGTGCCAGCAGAGGACAGTTCGCCGGGGAGCTGTTTTTT.

At least ten counts were recorded for this clonotype. The chain recombines TRBV20-1 with TRBJ1-5; D gene ambiguous. The V end was cut by 3 bases, the J end by 1 base, with 4 bases between. This CDR3 has 12 amino acids. Per germline, CDR1 DFQATT and CDR2 SNEGSKA (reference sequence). The CDR3 region has the DNA TGCAGTGCTAGGGACAGCAATCAGCCCCAGCATTTT. Amino acid sequence: CSARDSNQPQHF.

CDR3: CSVGDSMLDIQYF. In nucleotides, the CDR3 is TGCAGCGTTGGGGACAGCATGTTGGACATTCAGTACTTC. The chain joins TRBV29-1 to TRBJ2-4; 7 bases fit TRBD1. The CDR3 contains 13 residues. The germline gives CDR1 SQVTM, CDR2 ANQGSEA. Germline trimming cut 4 bases from V and 8 bases from J; bases unmatched to any gene: 8. Looking up the rest from reference TRBV29-1 and TRBJ2-4 gives the full variable domain: SAVISQKPSRDICQRGTSLTIQCQVDSQVTMMFWYRQQPGQSLTLIATANQGSEATYESGFVIDKFPISRPNLTFSTLTVSNMSPEDSSIYLCSVGDSMLDIQYFGAGTRLSVL.

The chain is built from TRBV30 and TRBJ2-2, with TRBD2 matching over 7 bases. This CDR3 spans 15 amino acids. The V and J ends lost 2 bases and 7 bases, in that order; junction bases with no gene match: 10. Germline V gene data show CDR1 as GTSNPN and CDR2 as SVGIG (reference sequence). For the CDR3, the DNA is TGTGCCTGGAGTTTTCGGGGCGGGAGTCTCGGGGAGCTGTTTTTT. Amino acid sequence: CAWSFRGGSLGELFF.

The rearrangement joins TRBV3-1 to TRBJ1-1; D is unclear. Germline values: CDR1 LGHDT, CDR2 YNNKEL (reference sequence). This CDR3 has 14 residues. Trimming took 4 bases from V and 5 from J, leaving 14 bases between them. The CDR3, as DNA: TGTGCCAGCAGCCCCCCCCATGGAAGGACTGAAGCTTTCTTT. It yields the protein CASSPPHGRTEAFF. Based on the CDR3 plus reference TRBV3-1 and TRBJ1-1, the full variable domain is DTAVSQTPKYLVTQMGNDKSIKCEQNLGHDTMYWYKQDSKKFLKIMFSYNNKELIINETVPNRFSPKSPDKAHLNLHINSLELGDSAVYFCASSPPHGRTEAFFGQGTRLTVV.

J is TRBJ2-7 and V is TRBV12-3 or TRBV12-4; 15 bases are shared with TRBD2. CDR3 length: 22 amino acids. Trimming cost V 5 bases and J 1 base; bases outside gene matches: 21. CDR3 nucleotides: TGTGCCAGCAGTCCCCAATTGGGAAGGCGCTTGGGACTAGCGGGAGGATCCTACGAGCAGTACTTC. Translated: CASSPQLGRRLGLAGGSYEQYF.